This T cell receptor beta chain was captured by sequencing in a study of beta chain features in type 1 diabetes. This clone was recorded a few times. Populations isolated by sorting all had purity greater than 95%. Germline-derived CDR1 and CDR2 are LNHDA and SQIVND (reference sequence). Between the trimmed V and J ends, which lost 3 bases and 4 bases, there was a span of 13 bases. CDR3 length equals 16 residues. The authors reverse transcribed all of the isolated RNA, so sequencing captured expressed TCRB transcripts. TCRdb keeps only in-frame clones here, not all; method: immunoSEQ multiplex PCR. Among around 500,000 clones listed, 9.5% to 12% were seen once.

The chain recombines TRBV19 with TRBJ2-6, with TRBD1 as a possible D gene (6 bases). The receptor was derived from a woman aged 18-35 years in good health. Specimen: naive CD4+ T cells from blood. The CDR3 DNA reads as TGTGCCAGTAGTATCCGAGGGGGATCCGGGGCCAACGTCCTGACTTTC. Protein product: CASSIRGGSGANVLTF.